These T cell receptor beta chains were read from a single sample in a study of shared clonotypes between healthy human individuals. Assay used: immunoSEQ multiplex PCR; TCRdb lists only in-frame clones, some missing. The sample has about 1 million clones, around 76% seen once. The specimen sequenced was memory CD4+ T cells sorted from blood. Receptor source: a man between 18 and 29 years old in good health. Both conserved end residues are part of each CDR3. The order of the fields is clone size, J gene, CDR3 length, V gene, D gene, CDR3 protein, CDR3 DNA. A D gene is named only where the DNA matches it firmly. Expanded clones get a size class; other rows say once, few or many, or leave the size out.

clone_size: -; j_call: TRBJ2-2; cdr3_length: 16; v_call: TRBV11-3; d_call: TRBD2; cdr3_aa: CASRKTGTSGTGELFF; cdr3_nt: TGTGCCAGCAGAAAAACCGGGACTAGCGGCACCGGGGAGCTGTTTTTT
clone_size: -; j_call: TRBJ2-3; cdr3_length: 16; v_call: TRBV11-2; d_call: TRBD2; cdr3_aa: CASSPRTSGSGDTQYF; cdr3_nt: TGTGCCAGCAGCCCCCGCACTAGCGGGAGTGGTGATACGCAGTATTTT
clone_size: -; j_call: TRBJ1-6; cdr3_length: 15; v_call: TRBV6-1; d_call: TRBD1; cdr3_aa: CASSAPGQGGSPLHF; cdr3_nt: TGTGCCAGCAGTGCCCCGGGACAGGGGGGTTCACCCCTCCACTTT
clone_size: once; j_call: TRBJ1-5; cdr3_length: 15; v_call: TRBV15; d_call: -; cdr3_aa: CATSREQGSNQPQHF; cdr3_nt: TGTGCCACCAGCAGAGAGCAGGGGTCAAATCAGCCCCAGCATTTT
clone_size: -; j_call: TRBJ2-7; cdr3_length: 18; v_call: TRBV21-1; d_call: -; cdr3_aa: CASSKERIGQLISYEQYF; cdr3_nt: TGTGCCAGCAGCAAAGAGAGGATAGGACAGCTCATCTCCTACGAGCAGTACTTC
clone_size: -; j_call: TRBJ2-3; cdr3_length: 16; v_call: TRBV9; d_call: TRBD1; cdr3_aa: CASSVQQGRGTDTQYF; cdr3_nt: TGTGCCAGCAGCGTACAACAGGGGCGGGGCACAGATACGCAGTATTTT
clone_size: -; j_call: TRBJ2-1; cdr3_length: 11; v_call: TRBV28; d_call: -; cdr3_aa: CASPSSNEQFF; cdr3_nt: TGTGCCAGCCCGTCTTCCAATGAGCAGTTCTTC
clone_size: -; j_call: TRBJ1-1; cdr3_length: 15; v_call: TRBV5-6; d_call: TRBD1; cdr3_aa: CASSPGQFMNTEAFF; cdr3_nt: TGTGCCAGCAGCCCGGGACAGTTCATGAACACTGAAGCTTTCTTT
clone_size: -; j_call: TRBJ1-6; cdr3_length: 16; v_call: TRBV11-2; d_call: TRBD1; cdr3_aa: CASSSWGQGDNSPLHF; cdr3_nt: TGTGCCAGCAGCTCATGGGGACAGGGAGATAATTCACCCCTCCACTTT
clone_size: -; j_call: TRBJ1-5; cdr3_length: 14; v_call: TRBV9; d_call: -; cdr3_aa: CASSVGPANQPQHF; cdr3_nt: TGTGCCAGCAGCGTTGGACCCGCCAATCAGCCCCAGCATTTT
clone_size: -; j_call: TRBJ1-5; cdr3_length: 17; v_call: TRBV28; d_call: -; cdr3_aa: CASSSGGLANSNQPQHF; cdr3_nt: TGTGCCAGCAGTTCCGGGGGGTTGGCGAATAGCAATCAGCCCCAGCATTTT
clone_size: -; j_call: TRBJ2-3; cdr3_length: 14; v_call: TRBV5-4; d_call: -; cdr3_aa: CASSFSGGTDTQYF; cdr3_nt: TGTGCCAGCAGCTTTTCCGGAGGAACAGATACGCAGTATTTT
clone_size: -; j_call: TRBJ2-7; cdr3_length: 15; v_call: TRBV10-1; d_call: -; cdr3_aa: CASSDGQGGYYEQYF; cdr3_nt: TGCGCCAGCAGTGATGGGCAGGGGGGCTACTACGAGCAGTACTTC
clone_size: -; j_call: TRBJ2-3; cdr3_length: 17; v_call: TRBV7-2; d_call: TRBD2; cdr3_aa: CASSFPSGGVGADTQYF; cdr3_nt: TGTGCCAGCAGCTTCCCCTCGGGGGGGGTAGGGGCAGATACGCAGTATTTT
clone_size: -; j_call: TRBJ2-2; cdr3_length: 17; v_call: TRBV5-4; d_call: TRBD2; cdr3_aa: CASSRTSGSWDTGELFF; cdr3_nt: TGTGCCAGCAGCCGGACTAGCGGGAGTTGGGACACCGGGGAGCTGTTTTTT
clone_size: once; j_call: TRBJ1-3; cdr3_length: 15; v_call: TRBV30; d_call: -; cdr3_aa: CAWSSNSGRRGTIYF; cdr3_nt: TGTGCCTGGAGTTCTAACTCGGGACGGCGGGGGACCATATATTTT
clone_size: few; j_call: TRBJ2-7; cdr3_length: 15; v_call: TRBV29-1; d_call: -; cdr3_aa: CCRGRDSVPLYEQYF; cdr3_nt: TGCTGCAGGGGCCGGGACTCCGTCCCCCTTTACGAGCAGTACTTC
clone_size: -; j_call: TRBJ1-5; cdr3_length: 16; v_call: TRBV28; d_call: TRBD1; cdr3_aa: CASSFPSGQVRQPQHF; cdr3_nt: TGTGCCAGCAGTTTCCCCTCGGGACAGGTCCGGCAGCCCCAGCATTTT
clone_size: -; j_call: TRBJ1-6; cdr3_length: 11; v_call: TRBV28; d_call: -; cdr3_aa: CASSLMGTLHF; cdr3_nt: TGTGCCAGCAGCCTAATGGGCACCCTCCACTTT
clone_size: -; j_call: TRBJ1-5; cdr3_length: 13; v_call: TRBV6-1; d_call: -; cdr3_aa: CASRTDSNQPQHF; cdr3_nt: TGTGCCAGCAGGACTGATAGCAATCAGCCCCAGCATTTT
clone_size: -; j_call: TRBJ1-2; cdr3_length: 15; v_call: TRBV7-2; d_call: TRBD1; cdr3_aa: CASSLDRGTNYGYTF; cdr3_nt: TGTGCCAGCAGCTTAGACAGGGGGACGAACTATGGCTACACCTTC
clone_size: once; j_call: TRBJ1-2; cdr3_length: 12; v_call: TRBV10-2; d_call: TRBD1; cdr3_aa: CATFETGYGYTF; cdr3_nt: TGCGCCACCTTCGAGACAGGGTATGGCTACACCTTC
clone_size: -; j_call: TRBJ1-1; cdr3_length: 15; v_call: TRBV15; d_call: -; cdr3_aa: CATSRMEGPNTEAFF; cdr3_nt: TGTGCCACCAGCAGAATGGAAGGGCCCAACACTGAAGCTTTCTTT
clone_size: -; j_call: TRBJ1-2; cdr3_length: 14; v_call: TRBV7-9; d_call: -; cdr3_aa: CASSPGLAVYGYTF; cdr3_nt: TGTGCCAGCAGCCCCGGACTAGCCGTTTATGGCTACACCTTC
clone_size: -; j_call: TRBJ1-6; cdr3_length: 14; v_call: TRBV19; d_call: -; cdr3_aa: CASSIVQGNSPLHF; cdr3_nt: TGTGCCAGTAGTATCGTTCAGGGTAACTCACCCCTCCACTTT
clone_size: -; j_call: TRBJ1-2; cdr3_length: 15; v_call: TRBV10-3; d_call: TRBD1; cdr3_aa: CAIMGQGRYRSGYTF; cdr3_nt: TGTGCCATCATGGGACAGGGGAGGTATCGTAGTGGCTACACCTTC
clone_size: -; j_call: TRBJ2-2; cdr3_length: 14; v_call: TRBV11-2; d_call: -; cdr3_aa: CASSLVRVTGELFF; cdr3_nt: TGTGCCAGCAGCTTAGTTAGGGTCACCGGGGAGCTGTTTTTT
clone_size: -; j_call: TRBJ2-3; cdr3_length: 14; v_call: TRBV5-1; d_call: TRBD2; cdr3_aa: CASQLGGSTDTQYF; cdr3_nt: TGCGCCAGCCAATTGGGGGGGTCCACAGATACGCAGTATTTT
clone_size: -; j_call: TRBJ1-1; cdr3_length: 15; v_call: TRBV6-5; d_call: -; cdr3_aa: CASRYFGQMNTEAFF; cdr3_nt: TGTGCCAGCAGGTATTTCGGACAGATGAACACTGAAGCTTTCTTT
clone_size: -; j_call: TRBJ2-7; cdr3_length: 13; v_call: TRBV5-6; d_call: TRBD1; cdr3_aa: CASSSGQGFEQYF; cdr3_nt: TGTGCCAGCAGCTCGGGACAGGGTTTCGAGCAGTACTTC
clone_size: -; j_call: TRBJ2-7; cdr3_length: 13; v_call: TRBV30; d_call: TRBD1; cdr3_aa: CARSGTGGLEQYF; cdr3_nt: TGTGCCCGCTCCGGGACAGGGGGCCTCGAGCAGTACTTC
clone_size: once; j_call: TRBJ2-3; cdr3_length: 15; v_call: TRBV30; d_call: TRBD2; cdr3_aa: CAWSSLAGDTDTQYF; cdr3_nt: TGTGCCTGGAGTTCACTAGCGGGGGACACAGATACGCAGTATTTT
clone_size: -; j_call: TRBJ1-1; cdr3_length: 15; v_call: TRBV2; d_call: -; cdr3_aa: CASRLESGAATEAFF; cdr3_nt: TGTGCCAGCAGGCTCGAGTCGGGGGCGGCCACTGAAGCTTTCTTT
clone_size: -; j_call: TRBJ2-2; cdr3_length: 15; v_call: TRBV30; d_call: TRBD1; cdr3_aa: CAWNPGQGPSGELFF; cdr3_nt: TGTGCCTGGAATCCGGGACAGGGTCCTTCCGGGGAGCTGTTTTTT
clone_size: -; j_call: TRBJ2-2; cdr3_length: 16; v_call: TRBV30; d_call: TRBD2; cdr3_aa: CAWSRAGTTSTGELFF; cdr3_nt: TGTGCCTGGAGCAGAGCGGGGACTACCTCCACCGGGGAGCTGTTTTTT
clone_size: -; j_call: TRBJ2-7; cdr3_length: 13; v_call: TRBV5-1; d_call: -; cdr3_aa: CASSLQPQYEQYF; cdr3_nt: TGCGCCAGCAGCCTGCAACCGCAGTACGAGCAGTACTTC
clone_size: -; j_call: TRBJ1-2; cdr3_length: 12; v_call: TRBV27; d_call: -; cdr3_aa: CASRPGPGGYTF; cdr3_nt: TGTGCCAGCAGGCCGGGACCGGGGGGATACACCTTC
clone_size: few; j_call: TRBJ2-3; cdr3_length: 17; v_call: TRBV7-6; d_call: TRBD2; cdr3_aa: CASSPGRLAKSTDTQYF; cdr3_nt: TGTGCCAGCAGCCCCGGGAGACTAGCGAAAAGCACAGATACGCAGTATTTT
clone_size: -; j_call: TRBJ1-2; cdr3_length: 14; v_call: TRBV10-3; d_call: TRBD1; cdr3_aa: CAISRAGGDYGYTF; cdr3_nt: TGTGCCATCTCCCGAGCAGGGGGGGACTATGGCTACACCTTC
clone_size: -; j_call: TRBJ1-2; cdr3_length: 15; v_call: TRBV6-1; d_call: -; cdr3_aa: CASSTMWVTYYGYTF; cdr3_nt: TGTGCCAGCAGCACAATGTGGGTCACGTACTATGGCTACACCTTC
clone_size: -; j_call: TRBJ2-5; cdr3_length: 15; v_call: TRBV2; d_call: TRBD2; cdr3_aa: CATTKSGVPKETQYF; cdr3_nt: TGTGCCACCACGAAAAGCGGGGTCCCGAAAGAGACCCAGTACTTC
clone_size: few; j_call: TRBJ1-5; cdr3_length: 14; v_call: TRBV7-8; d_call: -; cdr3_aa: CASSVHGSNQPQHF; cdr3_nt: TGTGCCAGCAGCGTACACGGAAGCAATCAGCCCCAGCATTTT
clone_size: -; j_call: TRBJ2-1; cdr3_length: 14; v_call: TRBV19; d_call: -; cdr3_aa: CASSKIGAYNEQFF; cdr3_nt: TGTGCCAGTAGTAAGATAGGGGCCTACAATGAGCAGTTCTTC
clone_size: once; j_call: TRBJ1-2; cdr3_length: 13; v_call: TRBV5-1; d_call: TRBD1; cdr3_aa: CASSPQGAGGYTF; cdr3_nt: TGCGCCAGCAGCCCACAGGGGGCGGGAGGCTACACCTTC
clone_size: -; j_call: TRBJ2-1; cdr3_length: 16; v_call: TRBV5-1; d_call: -; cdr3_aa: CASSLGGNGGYNEQFF; cdr3_nt: TGCGCCAGCAGCTTGGGCGGGAATGGTGGCTACAATGAGCAGTTCTTC
clone_size: once; j_call: TRBJ1-2; cdr3_length: 14; v_call: TRBV5-1; d_call: -; cdr3_aa: CASSPVSENYGYTF; cdr3_nt: TGCGCCAGCAGCCCGGTATCAGAGAACTATGGCTACACCTTC
clone_size: -; j_call: TRBJ1-5; cdr3_length: 15; v_call: TRBV5-1; d_call: -; cdr3_aa: CASSLYEGPNQPQHF; cdr3_nt: TGCGCCAGCAGCTTGTACGAGGGGCCCAATCAGCCCCAGCATTTT
clone_size: -; j_call: TRBJ2-7; cdr3_length: 14; v_call: TRBV2; d_call: -; cdr3_aa: CASRFLGSSYEQYF; cdr3_nt: TGTGCCAGCAGATTCTTGGGGAGCTCCTACGAGCAGTACTTC
clone_size: -; j_call: TRBJ2-7; cdr3_length: 15; v_call: TRBV5-1; d_call: -; cdr3_aa: CASRYGTGGSYEQYF; cdr3_nt: TGCGCCAGCAGATACGGGACGGGTGGCTCCTACGAGCAGTACTTC
clone_size: few; j_call: TRBJ1-2; cdr3_length: 15; v_call: TRBV6-5; d_call: TRBD1; cdr3_aa: CATRSGQGDNYGYTF; cdr3_nt: TGTGCCACGAGATCGGGGCAGGGGGATAACTATGGCTACACCTTC
clone_size: few; j_call: TRBJ1-1; cdr3_length: 14; v_call: TRBV6-4; d_call: -; cdr3_aa: CASSDPGLNTEAFF; cdr3_nt: TGTGCCAGCAGTGACCCGGGCCTGAACACTGAAGCTTTCTTT
clone_size: -; j_call: TRBJ2-5; cdr3_length: 12; v_call: TRBV5-4; d_call: -; cdr3_aa: CASSQGRETQYF; cdr3_nt: TGTGCCAGCAGCCAGGGTAGGGAGACCCAGTACTTC
clone_size: -; j_call: TRBJ1-4; cdr3_length: 14; v_call: TRBV10-2; d_call: -; cdr3_aa: CASREDSTNEKLFF; cdr3_nt: TGCGCCAGCAGAGAGGACTCAACTAATGAAAAACTGTTTTTT
clone_size: -; j_call: TRBJ2-1; cdr3_length: 16; v_call: TRBV5-1; d_call: TRBD2; cdr3_aa: CASSLGAGGPVVEQFF; cdr3_nt: TGCGCCAGCAGCTTGGGGGCGGGAGGCCCTGTCGTTGAGCAGTTCTTC
clone_size: -; j_call: TRBJ2-5; cdr3_length: 15; v_call: TRBV5-6; d_call: -; cdr3_aa: CASSLYFRGQETQYF; cdr3_nt: TGTGCCAGCAGCCTATATTTTAGGGGGCAAGAGACCCAGTACTTC
clone_size: few; j_call: TRBJ1-2; cdr3_length: 11; v_call: TRBV6-5; d_call: -; cdr3_aa: CASSAGWGYTF; cdr3_nt: TGTGCCAGCTCTGCGGGCTGGGGCTACACCTTC
clone_size: -; j_call: TRBJ1-2; cdr3_length: 15; v_call: TRBV7-9; d_call: -; cdr3_aa: CASSSGSGTGRGYTF; cdr3_nt: TGTGCCAGCAGCTCGGGATCGGGAACCGGTAGGGGCTACACCTTC
clone_size: -; j_call: TRBJ2-1; cdr3_length: 17; v_call: TRBV5-1; d_call: TRBD2; cdr3_aa: CASSPGTSGRVFNEQFF; cdr3_nt: TGCGCCAGCAGCCCCGGGACTAGCGGGAGGGTTTTCAATGAGCAGTTCTTC
clone_size: -; j_call: TRBJ2-2; cdr3_length: 16; v_call: TRBV5-1; d_call: TRBD2; cdr3_aa: CASSELAGGSTGELFF; cdr3_nt: TGCGCCAGCAGCGAATTAGCGGGAGGATCGACCGGGGAGCTGTTTTTT
clone_size: -; j_call: TRBJ1-4; cdr3_length: 13; v_call: TRBV6-1; d_call: -; cdr3_aa: CASSDGTNEKLFF; cdr3_nt: TGTGCCAGCAGTGATGGAACTAATGAAAAACTGTTTTTT